Each of the 5 T cell receptor beta chains below was sequenced from the same sample in a study of molecular identifiers for immune sequencing clone quantification. TCRdb reprocessed the PCR reads via MiXCR and lists one record per CDR3 protein. The profile shows hundreds of thousands of distinct CDR3 sequences, around 25% of them singletons. The material sequenced was naive CD8+ T cells from blood, with Jurkat cell RNA spiked in. Subset noted: FACS-sorted CD8+CD4-CCR7+CD45RA+ naive T cells. The source is a human donor in good health. Some libraries in this study had Jurkat cell RNA spiked in.

Ten or more counts support this clonotype. The chain carries TRBV7-2 and TRBJ1-5; D is uncertain. Germline V gene data show CDR1 as SGHTA and CDR2 as FQGNSA. This CDR3 is built from 17 residues. The V end was cut by 5 bases, the J end by 0 bases, with 17 bases between. The CDR3 coding sequence is TGTGCCAGCAGCGCAATCAGTACTGTGTATAGCAATCAGCCCCAGCATTTT. This sequence encodes CASSAISTVYSNQPQHF.

This clonotype was counted ten times or more. This chain connects TRBV5-1 to TRBJ2-7; TRBD2 agrees at 12 bases. Germline CDR1 SGHRS, CDR2 YFSETQ. The CDR3 sequence is 16 residues long. The J segment lost 7 bases and the V segment lost 3 bases, leaving 11 bases of the junction unmatched. In nucleotides, the CDR3 is TGCGCCAGCAGCTATGCTAGCGGGAGGGCCCTCGGGGAGCAGTACTTC. Protein sequence: CASSYASGRALGEQYF. Complete variable domain (other parts from reference TRBV5-1 and TRBJ2-7): KAGVTQTPRYLIKTRGQQVTLSCSPISGHRSVSWYQQTPGQGLQFLFEYFSETQRNKGNFPGRFSGRQFSNSRSEMNVSTLELGDSALYLCASSYASGRALGEQYFGPGTRLTVT.

This clonotype was detected ten times or more. This rearrangement joins TRBV29-1 to TRBJ2-7; tentatively, D is TRBD2 (6 bases). CDR1 is SQVTM, CDR2 ANQGSEA, per germline. The CDR3 length is 14 residues. Trimming shortened V by 4 bases and J by 1 base, and 14 bases separated the two germline ends. The DNA for the CDR3 is TGCAGCGTTGTTGGAGGGGCGGTGTCCTACGAGCAGTACTTC. Translating it yields CSVVGGAVSYEQYF.

The chain carries TRBV11-2 and TRBJ1-1, with 8 bases matching TRBD1. The trim removed 6 bases at V and 1 base at J, leaving 7 bases unmatched. CDR1 is SGHAT and CDR2 is FQNNGV in the germline V gene. CDR3 size: 15 residues. The CDR3 DNA is TGTGCCAGCAGGGGGCCAGGGGGCACGAACACTGAAGCTTTCTTT. As protein: CASRGPGGTNTEAFF.

Worth noting for this clonotype: A much larger clone differs by one base, so this may be a read error. Given the absence of the conserved phenylalanine or tryptophan at the CDR3 end, a read error is likely. The chain is built from TRBV20-1 and TRBJ2-3, with 10 bases aligning to TRBD2. Germline CDR1 DFQATT, CDR2 SNEGSKA (reference sequence). The CDR3 loop spans 17 amino acids. Germline trimming cut 1 base from V and 4 bases from J; bases unmatched to any gene: 11. CDR3 region: CSARAWASGSGADTQYS. CDR3 DNA: TGCAGTGCTAGAGCGTGGGCTAGCGGGAGTGGTGCAGATACGCAGTATTCT.